This TCR beta chain was captured in a study of blood T cell repertoires in COVID-19. Across the whole study: Some COVID-19 samples were acute and others convalescent; all came from the United States, Italy and Spain. Nucleic acid was either cDNA or gDNA, and it came from T cells, B-cell-depleted T cells, or PBMCs.

The authors' processing: Quantification of nucleated cells was approximated via reference gene primer amplification. TCRdb keeps only in-frame clones here, not all; method: immunoSEQ multiplex PCR. That table gives V, J and clone size, and the DNA gave D and trimming. This table has under 300,000 clones, 70% to 90% appearing once. Germline loops: CDR1 MNHEY, CDR2 SMNVEV (reference sequence). The CDR3 totals 12 residues. Trimming removed 3 bases at V and 6 bases at J, with 5 bases between. V is TRBV27 and J is TRBJ2-2; D is unclear. Sequencing used peripheral blood. This TCR derives from a woman in her 30s with COVID-19, enrolled during active disease. The CDR3 sequence is CASSFGPGELFF. The DNA of the CDR3 is TGTGCCAGCAGTTTTGGCCCCGGGGAGCTGTTTTTT.